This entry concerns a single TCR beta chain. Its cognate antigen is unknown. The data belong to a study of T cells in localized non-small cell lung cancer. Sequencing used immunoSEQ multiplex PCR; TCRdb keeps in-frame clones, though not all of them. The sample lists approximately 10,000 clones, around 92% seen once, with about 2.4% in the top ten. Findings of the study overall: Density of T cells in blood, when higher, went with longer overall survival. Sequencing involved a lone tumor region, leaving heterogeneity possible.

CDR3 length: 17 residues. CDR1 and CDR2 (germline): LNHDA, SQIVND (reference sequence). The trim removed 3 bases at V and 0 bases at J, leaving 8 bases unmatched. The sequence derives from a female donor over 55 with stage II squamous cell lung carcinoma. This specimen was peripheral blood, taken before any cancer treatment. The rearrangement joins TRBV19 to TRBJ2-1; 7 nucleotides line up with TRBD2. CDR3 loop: CASSIPLRGDSYNEQFF. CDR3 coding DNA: TGTGCCAGTAGTATTCCTCTCCGGGGGGACTCCTACAATGAGCAGTTCTTC. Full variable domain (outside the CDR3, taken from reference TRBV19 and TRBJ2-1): DGGITQSPKYLFRKEGQNVTLSCEQNLNHDAMYWYRQDPGQGLRLIYYSQIVNDFQKGDIAEGYSVSREKKESFPLTVTSAQKNPTAFYLCASSIPLRGDSYNEQFFGPGTRLTVL.